This T cell receptor (beta chain) is from a study of blood T cell repertoires in COVID-19. CDR3 length: 17 amino acids. Trimming removed 3 bases from V and 0 bases from J, with 17 bases in between. Germline V lookup: CDR1 LGHDT, CDR2 YNNKEL (reference sequence). Clones were sequenced by immunoSEQ multiplex PCR, and TCRdb holds only the in-frame ones, with some missing. The table lists about 420,000 clones, approximately 90% of them singletons. The specimen was peripheral blood. The sequence was obtained from a man between 18 and 29 years old with COVID-19, enrolled during active disease. The gene calls are TRBV3-1 (or the pseudogene TRBV3-2) and TRBJ1-2, with D unclear. Written as DNA, the CDR3 is TGTGCCAGCAGCCACGGAAACTTAGTCGGAGCTAACTATGGCTACACCTTC. Its translation: CASSHGNLVGANYGYTF.